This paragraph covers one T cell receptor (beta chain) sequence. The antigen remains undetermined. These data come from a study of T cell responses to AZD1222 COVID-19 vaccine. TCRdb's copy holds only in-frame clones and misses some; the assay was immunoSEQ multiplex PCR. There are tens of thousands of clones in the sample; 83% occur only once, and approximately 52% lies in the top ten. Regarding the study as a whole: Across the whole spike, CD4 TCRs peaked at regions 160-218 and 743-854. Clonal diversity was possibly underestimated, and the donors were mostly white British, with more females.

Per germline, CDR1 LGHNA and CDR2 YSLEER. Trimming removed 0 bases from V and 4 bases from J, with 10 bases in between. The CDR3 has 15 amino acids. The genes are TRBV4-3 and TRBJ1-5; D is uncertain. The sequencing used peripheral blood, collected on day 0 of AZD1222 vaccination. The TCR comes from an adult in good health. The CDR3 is CASSQETGENQPQHF. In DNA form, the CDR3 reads TGCGCCAGCAGCCAAGAGACGGGCGAAAATCAGCCCCAGCATTTT.